A selection of T cell receptor beta chains follows, all from one sample in a study of blood T cell repertoires in COVID-19. The repertoire was sequenced with immunoSEQ multiplex PCR; TCRdb's copy has only in-frame clones and lacks some. The table records some 170,000 clones, around 85% of them present only once. What was sequenced was peripheral blood. The receptors stem from a woman aged 60-70 years with acute or convalescent COVID-19. CDR3s include the opening cysteine and the closing phenylalanine or tryptophan. The size field is filled for only some rows; it gives once, few, many or a size class.

v_call	j_call	clone_size	cdr3_aa
TRBV19	TRBJ1-5	.	CASSTTYSNQPQHF
TRBV28	TRBJ1-2	.	CASSLTQGYTF
TRBV5-1	TRBJ2-7	few	CASSRRTGDEQYF
TRBV28	TRBJ2-5	.	CASSATGGVFSYQETQYF
TRBV18	TRBJ1-3	.	CASSPLGRDGNTIYF
TRBV7-6	TRBJ1-1	.	CASSSHTGSSTEAFF
TRBV29-1	TRBJ2-3	.	CSVEARTSTDTQYF
TRBV29-1	TRBJ2-1	.	CSVEWLAGGGKFF
TRBV21-1	TRBJ2-1	.	CASSKFTSGRAGSYNEQFF
TRBV19	TRBJ1-5	.	CASWGGAGWEPQHF
TRBV6-5	TRBJ2-1	.	CASSYVAGGINEQFF
TRBV5-5	TRBJ2-2	.	CASSLEGTANTGELFF
TRBV5-1	TRBJ2-7	.	CASSWEGRQGAYEQYF
TRBV6-1	TRBJ2-1	.	CASSASRGSNNEQFF
TRBV28	TRBJ1-1	.	CASRPTGGGTEAFF
TRBV2	TRBJ2-1	.	CASRLAGGSSYNEQFF
TRBV6-5	TRBJ2-5	.	CATERGGYQETQYF
TRBV11-3	TRBJ2-3	.	CASSLGAGRISTDTQYF